Shown below are 30 T cell receptor beta chains from a single sample sequenced in a study of blood T cell repertoires in COVID-19. Produced via immunoSEQ multiplex PCR; TCRdb's table is partial and in-frame only. The repertoire has about 130,000 clones, around 85% of them found once; the top ten carry roughly 17%. Sample: peripheral blood. Receptors were obtained from a woman aged 50 to 60 with acute or convalescent COVID-19.

The sample holds a few counts of this clone. This chain joins TRBV19 and TRBJ1-1, with a possible D match to TRBD1 (5 bases). Germline assignment: CDR1 LNHDA and CDR2 SQIVND (reference sequence). The germline V and J ends were trimmed by 3 bases and 4 bases, with 15 bases remaining between them. The CDR3 is made up of 15 amino acids. DNA of the CDR3: TGTGCCAGTAGTATTGGGTTGGATAGGGGCACTGAAGCTTTCTTT. Translation: CASSIGLDRGTEAFF.

This rearrangement joins TRBV29-1 to TRBJ2-7; possible D gene TRBD1, 5 bases. Germline V gene data show CDR1 as SQVTM and CDR2 as ANQGSEA. With 4 bases removed from V and 1 base from J, the gap between germline ends came to 11 bases. The CDR3 is made up of 13 amino acids. The CDR3 bases are TGCAGCGTTGGGGAAGGGGTTTCCTACGAGCAGTACTTC. Protein product: CSVGEGVSYEQYF.

J is TRBJ1-2 and V is TRBV27, with TRBD1 as a possible D gene (5 bases). This CDR3 has 15 amino acids. Germline CDR1 is MNHEY and CDR2 is SMNVEV (reference sequence). Trimming shortened V by 5 bases and J by 2 bases, and 15 bases separated the two germline ends. The CDR3, as DNA: TGTGCCAGCAGTCTAGGGGTTGGGTGGAACTATGGCTACACCTTC. Amino acids: CASSLGVGWNYGYTF.

The rearrangement joins TRBV5-1 to TRBJ2-7; TRBD1 is a possible D gene (6 bases). The CDR3 has 15 amino acids. Trimming took 0 bases from V and 0 from J, leaving 10 bases between them. Germline V CDR1 and CDR2: SGHRS, YFSETQ. The CDR3 region is CASSLAPDSSYEQYF. CDR3 nucleotide sequence: TGCGCCAGCAGCTTGGCCCCGGACAGCTCCTACGAGCAGTACTTC.

DNA of the CDR3: TGTGCCAGCAAAGGACAGCTTAACACTGAAGCTTTCTTT. Translating it yields CASKGQLNTEAFF. The chain has TRBV27 and TRBJ1-1; possible D gene TRBD1, 6 bases. CDR1 MNHEY and CDR2 SMNVEV come from the germline V gene (reference sequence). The CDR3 totals 13 residues. V lost 7 bases and J lost 2, with 11 bases in between.

The chain joins TRBV24-1 to TRBJ2-3, with 13 bases matching TRBD2. The V and J ends lost 4 bases and 5 bases, in that order; junction bases with no gene match: 14. The CDR3 runs 19 residues. Germline V gives CDR1 KGHDR, CDR2 SFDVKD. The chain's CDR3 is CATSDRDKWTSGGRDTQYF. For the CDR3, the DNA is TGTGCCACCAGTGACCGCGACAAATGGACTAGCGGGGGCAGAGATACGCAGTATTTT.

The J gene is TRBJ1-2, the V gene TRBV2, with TRBD1 matching 8 bases. The CDR3 runs 13 residues. The V gene end was trimmed by 8 bases and the J gene end by 5 bases; junction bases not matched to a gene: 7. Per germline, CDR1 SNHLY and CDR2 FYNNEI. The CDR3 DNA reads as TGTGCCAGCGGAGAGACAGGGGTTTATGGCTACACCTTC. This translates into CASGETGVYGYTF. Variable domain in full (rest from reference TRBV2 and TRBJ1-2): EPEVTQTPSHQVTQMGQEVILRCVPISNHLYFYWYRQILGQKVEFLVSFYNNEISEKSEIFDDQFSVERPDGSNFTLKIRSTKLEDSAMYFCASGETGVYGYTFGSGTRLTVV.

This clone was seen a single time. This rearrangement joins TRBV6-1 to TRBJ1-5, with D maybe TRBD1 (5 bases). Trimming took off 3 bases at V and 4 bases at J, with 10 bases between the two ends. Germline CDR1 MNHNS, CDR2 SASEGT. This CDR3 has 14 residues. CDR3 protein: CASSEQGGNQPQHF. CDR3 nucleotides: TGTGCCAGCAGTGAGCAGGGTGGGAATCAGCCCCAGCATTTT.

This rearrangement joins TRBV29-1 to TRBJ1-4; possible D gene TRBD1, 6 bases. The CDR3 contains 18 residues. The germline CDR1 and CDR2 sequences are SQVTM and ANQGSEA. Trimming removed 3 bases at V and 3 bases at J, with 23 bases between. The CDR3, as DNA: TGCAGCGTTGAGCTTTTAGGGGGTCGAGGTGTTGCTAATGAAAAACTGTTTTTT. It is translated as CSVELLGGRGVANEKLFF.

This clone was detected only once. V usage is TRBV10-2 and J usage is TRBJ1-2, with D unresolved. Germline assignment: CDR1 WSHSY and CDR2 SAAADI. Trimming removed 2 bases at V and 8 bases at J, with 18 bases between. The CDR3 extends over 15 amino acids. As DNA, the CDR3 is TGCGCCAGCAGTGAGAGAGTTGGGTCCGGGAGCGGCTACACCTTC. It codes for CASSERVGSGSGYTF.

V is TRBV3-1 (or the pseudogene TRBV3-2) and J is TRBJ1-6; D possibly corresponds to TRBD1 (5 bases). V was cut by 1 base and J by 5 bases, with 9 bases left in between. Germline values: CDR1 LGHDT, CDR2 YNNKEL (reference sequence). This CDR3 spans 15 amino acids. CDR3 residues: CASSQGRVDNSPLHF. The CDR3 DNA reads TGTGCCAGCAGCCAAGGCAGGGTGGATAATTCACCCCTCCACTTT.

This clone appeared a few times. The CDR3 here is CAIKGDRGGPTEAFF. CDR3 nucleotide sequence: TGTGCCATCAAGGGAGATCGCGGGGGGCCCACTGAAGCTTTCTTT. The J gene is TRBJ1-1, the V gene TRBV10-3; D might be TRBD1 (6 bases). The ends were cut back, 7 bases at V and 4 bases at J, with 19 bases in the middle. Germline values: CDR1 ENHRY, CDR2 SYGVKD. This CDR3 spans 15 amino acids.

This chain uses TRBV7-9 with TRBJ1-4; no reliable D call. CDR3 length: 17 amino acids. Germline V gene lookup returns CDR1 SEHNR and CDR2 FQNEAQ (reference sequence). The V end was cut by 5 bases, the J end by 0 bases, with 16 bases between. Here the CDR3 DNA reads TGTGCCAGCAGCATTCACCTTATCAGAACAACTAATGAAAAACTGTTTTTT. Translating it yields CASSIHLIRTTNEKLFF.

The gene calls are TRBV5-1 and TRBJ1-3; TRBD1 matches 12 bases. This CDR3 has 18 residues. Losses at the gene ends were 3 bases for V and 0 bases for J; bases not matched to a gene: 7. Germline V gene data show CDR1 as SGHRS and CDR2 as YFSETQ. CDR3 sequence reads: CASSSLPGQGASGNTIYF. The CDR3 DNA follows: TGCGCCAGCAGCTCCCTTCCGGGACAGGGGGCCTCTGGAAACACCATATATTTT.

The chain recombines TRBV7-9 with TRBJ2-7; D not certain. The CDR3 spans 12 residues. Germline V CDR1 and CDR2: SEHNR, FQNEAQ (reference sequence). V was cut by 1 base and J by 7 bases, with 8 bases left in between. Written as DNA, the CDR3 is TGTGCCAGCAGCTTAGTCTTGCGTGAGCAGTACTTC. Its translation is CASSLVLREQYF.

The chain couples TRBV11-3 to TRBJ2-7, with 9 bases matching TRBD2. V was pared by 3 bases and J by 1 base, with 4 bases of the junction left unmatched. Looked up from germline, CDR1 is SGHNT and CDR2 is YENEEA. This CDR3 contains 15 residues. CDR3 region: CASSLASGDSYEQYF. The CDR3 DNA reads as TGTGCCAGCAGCTTGGCTAGCGGGGATTCCTACGAGCAGTACTTC. Full variable domain (rest looked up from reference TRBV11-3 and TRBJ2-7): EAGVVQSPRYKIIEKKQPVAFWCNPISGHNTLYWYLQNLGQGPELLIRYENEEAVDDSQLPKDRFSAERLKGVDSTLKIQPAELGDSAVYLCASSLASGDSYEQYFGPGTRLTVT.

This sequence joins TRBV2 and TRBJ2-3, with D possibly matching TRBD1 (6 bases). The germline gives CDR1 SNHLY, CDR2 FYNNEI. V was shortened by 7 bases and J by 2 bases, with 10 bases between the two germline ends. The CDR3 has 13 amino acids. The CDR3 sequence is CASKGQLTDTQYF. The DNA for the CDR3 is TGTGCCAGCAAAGGACAGCTCACAGATACGCAGTATTTT.

The chain links TRBV6-5 to TRBJ2-1; TRBD2 matches at 11 bases. V shed 4 bases, J shed 3 bases, and the junction held 2 bases outside the gene matches. Germline CDR1 and CDR2: MNHEY and SVGAGI. This CDR3 contains 15 residues. The CDR3 here is CASSSLAGGYNEQFF. As DNA, the CDR3 is TGTGCCAGCAGTTCCCTAGCGGGGGGCTACAATGAGCAGTTCTTC.

The chain employs TRBV5-1 and TRBJ2-1; tentatively, D is TRBD2 (6 bases). The germline V and J ends were trimmed by 3 bases and 0 bases, with 10 bases remaining between them. The CDR3 runs 15 residues. Germline V gene sequence: CDR1 SGHRS, CDR2 YFSETQ. CDR3 coding DNA: TGCGCCAGCAGCTCGGGAGCTACCTCCTACAATGAGCAGTTCTTC. Protein: CASSSGATSYNEQFF.

The table lists this clone with a count of one. This sequence joins TRBV27 and TRBJ2-7; D might be TRBD1 (6 bases). Germline V gene lookup returns CDR1 MNHEY and CDR2 SMNVEV (reference sequence). The V gene lost 7 bases and the J gene lost 2 bases, with 15 bases spanning the gap. The CDR3 runs to 14 residues. This CDR3 is CASKKGGTAYEQYF. In nucleotides, the CDR3 is TGTGCCAGCAAGAAAGGGGGTACCGCCTACGAGCAGTACTTC.

V and J are TRBV4-2 and TRBJ2-7; 13 positions match TRBD2. V gave up 0 bases and J gave up 5 bases; unmatched junction bases: 1. CDR3 size: 15 residues. Germline V gives CDR1 LGHNA, CDR2 YNFKEQ. In nucleotides, the CDR3 is TGTGCCAGCAGCCAAGATACTAGCGGGGGGGACGAGCAGTACTTC. It yields the protein CASSQDTSGGDEQYF.

In its sample, this clone was seen once. The chain has TRBV27 and TRBJ1-2; no definite D call. The V gene lost 4 bases and the J gene lost 6 bases, with 12 bases spanning the gap. Germline values: CDR1 MNHEY, CDR2 SMNVEV (reference sequence). The CDR3 totals 13 residues. The CDR3 DNA is TGTGCCAGCAGTTCACGAACTGAGGATGGCTACACCTTC. Protein product: CASSSRTEDGYTF.

The chain links TRBV19 to TRBJ1-5; TRBD1 matches 7 bases. The V gene end was trimmed by 4 bases and the J gene end by 6 bases; junction bases not matched to a gene: 6. Per germline, CDR1 LNHDA and CDR2 SQIVND (reference sequence). The CDR3 has 14 residues. In nucleotides, the CDR3 is TGTGCCAGTAGTAAGTTAGGGGGCGGTCAGCCCCAGCATTTT. Its translation: CASSKLGGGQPQHF.

The V and J genes are TRBV12-5 and TRBJ2-1; a weak D match, TRBD1 (6 bases). The CDR3 runs to 14 residues. V was pared by 6 bases and J by 4 bases, with 13 bases between. The germline V gene encodes CDR1 LGHNT and CDR2 FRNRAP. Here the CDR3 DNA reads TGTGCTAGTGGAACAGGGATCCTTTACAATGAGCAGTTCTTC. It specifies CASGTGILYNEQFF.

This chain joins TRBV6-4 and TRBJ1-4; unclear D gene. The germline CDR1 and CDR2 sequences are MRHNA and SNTAGT. The CDR3 extends over 15 amino acids. With 5 bases removed from V and 3 bases from J, the gap between germline ends came to 13 bases. The CDR3 DNA is TGTGCCAGCAGTCCGTCAGTCGGAGCTAATGAAAAACTGTTTTTT. Its protein product is CASSPSVGANEKLFF.

The rearrangement uses TRBV21-1 and TRBJ1-3; the table gives TRBD1 as D, unverified against the DNA. TRBV21-1 is noted as a pseudogene. There are 14 residues in the CDR3. CDR3 DNA: TGTGCCAGCCCTAGGGGGAGCTCTGGAAACACCATATATTTT. Its translation is CASPRGSSGNTIYF.

The chain carries TRBV19 and TRBJ2-3; D not certain. The CDR3 contains 13 residues. Deletions cut 10 bases from V and 2 bases from J, with 13 bases between. The V gene's germline CDR1 is LNHDA and CDR2 SQIVND (reference sequence). In DNA form, the CDR3 reads TGTGCCATTTCAGAGAGACACACAGATACGCAGTATTTT. It translates to CAISERHTDTQYF.

The rearrangement links TRBV19 to TRBJ2-3, with 7 bases that match TRBD1. The junction had 4 bases not matched to a gene; V was cut back by 7 bases and J by 0 bases. The CDR3 runs to 14 residues. Germline CDR1 and CDR2: LNHDA and SQIVND (reference sequence). CDR3 amino acids: CASKQGLSTDTQYF. CDR3 DNA: TGTGCCAGTAAACAGGGGCTTAGCACAGATACGCAGTATTTT.

The chain combines TRBV9 with TRBJ2-1; D perhaps matches TRBD1 (6 bases). Trimming stripped 2 bases from V and 3 bases from J, with 12 bases between. Germline CDR1 is SGDLS and CDR2 is YYNGEE. The CDR3 totals 15 residues. The chain's CDR3 is CASSVGQAYYNEQFF. The CDR3 coding sequence is TGTGCCAGCAGCGTGGGACAAGCGTACTACAATGAGCAGTTCTTC.

The gene calls are TRBV2 and TRBJ1-1, with 8 bases matching TRBD1. Trimming removed 8 bases from V and 2 bases from J; junction bases left unmatched: 13. There are 16 residues in the CDR3. Looked up from germline, CDR1 is SNHLY and CDR2 is FYNNEI. The CDR3 sequence: CASVVNADRANTEAFF. CDR3 bases: TGTGCCAGCGTGGTGAATGCGGACAGGGCCAACACTGAAGCTTTCTTT.